Listed below are T cell receptor beta chains from one sample, sequenced in a study of cytomegalovirus exposure and HLA in healthy donors. The repertoire was sequenced with immunoSEQ multiplex PCR; TCRdb's copy has only in-frame clones and lacks some. In the table there are fewer than 200,000 clones, approximately 75% of which are singletons. Sequenced input: PBMCs. These receptors all come from a woman aged 18-35 years in good health and CMV-seronegative. The CDR3 runs from the conserved cysteine through the conserved F or W. Fields, in order: V gene, clone size, D gene, J gene, CDR3 protein, CDR3 DNA. D genes are given only for firm matches. The size of a clone is reported for some rows only, either as once, few or many, or as a class for expanded clones.

>TRBV11-2|-|-|TRBJ2-5
CASSLGYQETQYF
TGTGCCAGCAGCCTCGGGTACCAAGAGACCCAGTACTTC
>TRBV5-1|-|-|TRBJ1-6
CASSISNSPLHF
TGCGCCAGCAGCATCAGTAATTCACCCCTCCACTTT
>TRBV2|once|TRBD2|TRBJ2-3
CASSGVAGGKTDTQYF
TGTGCCAGCAGTGGAGTAGCGGGAGGAAAGACAGATACGCAGTATTTT
>TRBV7-8|-|-|TRBJ1-1
CASSLSAGNTEAFF
TGTGCCAGCAGCTTATCTGCAGGGAACACTGAAGCTTTCTTT
>TRBV4-1|-|TRBD1|TRBJ2-7
CASSQDRQGARGEQYF
TGCGCCAGCAGCCAAGATCGACAGGGGGCTCGGGGAGAGCAGTACTTC
>TRBV6-5|-|-|TRBJ2-3
CASSVGLSTDTQYF
TGTGCCAGCAGCGTGGGCTTAAGCACAGATACGCAGTATTTT
>TRBV18|-|TRBD1|TRBJ2-7
CASSDRTGGQNEQYF
TGTGCCAGCTCTGACCGGACAGGGGGCCAAAACGAGCAGTACTTC
>TRBV6-5|-|TRBD1|TRBJ1-5
CASSPDRNNQPQHF
TGTGCCAGCAGCCCGGACAGGAACAATCAGCCCCAGCATTTT
>TRBV2|-|TRBD1|TRBJ2-5
CASTVEGTGVETQYF
TGTGCCAGCACTGTTGAAGGGACAGGGGTGGAGACCCAGTACTTC
>TRBV7-3|few|-|TRBJ1-6
CASSLGGDSPLHF
TGTGCCTCTTCATTAGGCGGCGATTCACCCCTCCACTTT
>TRBV5-8|-|TRBD2|TRBJ2-5
CASSWGLAGGDEETQYF
TGTGCCAGCAGCTGGGGACTAGCGGGGGGGGACGAAGAGACCCAGTACTTC
>TRBV4-1|-|-|TRBJ2-7
CASSQDLGRDYEQYF
TGCGCCAGCAGCCAAGATCTCGGCAGGGACTACGAGCAGTACTTC
>TRBV9|-|-|TRBJ2-5
CASSESTFPEETQYF
TGTGCCAGCAGCGAATCGACTTTCCCCGAAGAGACCCAGTACTTC
>TRBV18|-|-|TRBJ2-2
CASSLDTNTGELFF
TGTGCCAGCTCACTAGACACGAACACCGGGGAGCTGTTTTTT
>TRBV5-1|-|TRBD2|TRBJ2-1
CASKNLLAGHEQFF
TGCGCCAGCAAGAATCTCCTAGCGGGACATGAGCAGTTCTTC
>TRBV5-6|-|-|TRBJ2-7
CASSQVFGSYEQYF
TGTGCCAGCAGCCAGGTTTTCGGATCCTACGAGCAGTACTTC
>TRBV7-2|-|TRBD2|TRBJ2-7
CASSLTSGSYEQYF
TGTGCCAGCAGCTTAACTAGCGGTTCCTACGAGCAGTACTTC
>TRBV5-1|-|TRBD2|TRBJ2-5
CASSLGGTSGGQETQYF
TGCGCCAGCAGCTTGGGGGGGACTAGCGGGGGCCAAGAGACCCAGTACTTC
>TRBV11-2|-|TRBD1|TRBJ2-2
CASSRDRGGGELFF
TGTGCCAGCAGCCGGGACAGGGGTGGCGGGGAGCTGTTTTTT
>TRBV5-1|-|-|TRBJ2-2
CASSWGWGLDTGELFF
TGCGCCAGCAGCTGGGGCTGGGGCCTCGACACCGGGGAGCTGTTTTTT
>TRBV19|-|-|TRBJ1-1
CASSIGYSLNTEAFF
TGTGCCAGTAGTATAGGGTACAGCCTAAACACTGAAGCTTTCTTT
>TRBV11-2|-|TRBD2|TRBJ2-1
CASSPAGSSYNEQFF
TGTGCCAGCAGCCCAGCGGGGAGCTCCTACAATGAGCAGTTCTTC
>TRBV7-2|-|-|TRBJ2-7
CASSLGIDFWDEQYF
TGTGCCAGCAGCTTAGGGATCGACTTTTGGGACGAGCAGTACTTC
>TRBV28|-|-|TRBJ2-7
CASSLGRAYEQYF
TGTGCCAGCAGTTTAGGCCGGGCCTACGAGCAGTACTTC
>TRBV27|-|TRBD2|TRBJ2-1
CASSLLLAGGFDEQFF
TGTGCCAGCAGTTTATTGCTAGCGGGAGGTTTCGATGAGCAGTTCTTC
>TRBV2|-|-|TRBJ1-5
CASSEGGDQPQHF
TGTGCCAGCAGTGAAGGCGGCGATCAGCCCCAGCATTTT
>TRBV5-1|-|-|TRBJ2-6
CASSQGPNSGANVLTF
TGCGCCAGCAGCCAGGGTCCTAACTCTGGGGCCAACGTCCTGACTTTC
>TRBV4-1|-|TRBD2|TRBJ2-1
CASSQDSGAYNEQFF
TGCGCCAGCAGCCAAGATAGCGGGGCCTACAATGAGCAGTTCTTC